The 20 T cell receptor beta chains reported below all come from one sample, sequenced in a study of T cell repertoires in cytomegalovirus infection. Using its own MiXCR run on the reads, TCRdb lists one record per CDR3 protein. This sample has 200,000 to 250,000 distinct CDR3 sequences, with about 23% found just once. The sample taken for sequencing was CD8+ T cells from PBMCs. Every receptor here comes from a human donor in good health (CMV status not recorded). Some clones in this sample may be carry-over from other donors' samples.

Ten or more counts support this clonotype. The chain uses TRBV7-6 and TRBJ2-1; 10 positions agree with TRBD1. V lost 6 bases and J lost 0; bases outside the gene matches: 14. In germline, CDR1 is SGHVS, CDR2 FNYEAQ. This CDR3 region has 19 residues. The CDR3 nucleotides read TGTGCCAGCAGGCATGACGCGGGACAGGGGACCCCCTCCTACAATGAGCAGTTCTTC. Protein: CASRHDAGQGTPSYNEQFF.

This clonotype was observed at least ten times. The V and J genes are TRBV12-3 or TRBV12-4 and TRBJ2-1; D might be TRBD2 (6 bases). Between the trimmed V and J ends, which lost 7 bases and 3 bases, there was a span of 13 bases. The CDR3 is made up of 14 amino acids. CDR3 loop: CASTTGLRYNEQFF. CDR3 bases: TGTGCCAGCACCACGGGACTCCGCTACAATGAGCAGTTCTTC.

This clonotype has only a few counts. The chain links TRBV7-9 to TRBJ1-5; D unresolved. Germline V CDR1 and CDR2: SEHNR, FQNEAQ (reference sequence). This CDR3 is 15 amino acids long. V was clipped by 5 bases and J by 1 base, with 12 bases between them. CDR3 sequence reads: CASSPGRVSNQPQHF. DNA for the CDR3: TGTGCCAGCAGCCCCGGCCGAGTGAGCAATCAGCCCCAGCATTTT.

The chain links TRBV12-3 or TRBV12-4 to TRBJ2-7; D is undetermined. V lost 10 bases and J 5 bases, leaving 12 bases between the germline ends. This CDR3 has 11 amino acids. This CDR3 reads CATRTGNEQYF. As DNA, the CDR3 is TGTGCCACCCGCACTGGAAACGAGCAGTACTTC.

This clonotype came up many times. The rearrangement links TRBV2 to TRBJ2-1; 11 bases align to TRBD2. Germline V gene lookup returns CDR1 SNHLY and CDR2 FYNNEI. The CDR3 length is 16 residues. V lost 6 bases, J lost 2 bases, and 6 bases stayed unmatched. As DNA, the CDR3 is TGTGCCAGCAGACCGACTAGCGGGGAGGCCTACAATGAGCAGTTCTTC. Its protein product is CASRPTSGEAYNEQFF. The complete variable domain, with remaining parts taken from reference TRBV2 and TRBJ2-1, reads EPEVTQTPSHQVTQMGQEVILRCVPISNHLYFYWYRQILGQKVEFLVSFYNNEISEKSEIFDDQFSVERPDGSNFTLKIRSTKLEDSAMYFCASRPTSGEAYNEQFFGPGTRLTVL.

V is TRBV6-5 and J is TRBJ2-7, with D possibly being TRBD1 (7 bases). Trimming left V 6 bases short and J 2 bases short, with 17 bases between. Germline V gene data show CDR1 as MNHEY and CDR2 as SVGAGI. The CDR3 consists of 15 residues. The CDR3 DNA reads TGTGCCAGCAGCTCCGGCGGGGACAGAGCCTACGAGCAGTACTTC. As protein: CASSSGGDRAYEQYF.

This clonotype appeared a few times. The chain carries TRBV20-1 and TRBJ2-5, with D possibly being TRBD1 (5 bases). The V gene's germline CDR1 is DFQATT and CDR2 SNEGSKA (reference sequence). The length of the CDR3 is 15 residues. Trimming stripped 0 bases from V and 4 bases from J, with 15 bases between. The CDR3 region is CSARDSPGMGETQYF. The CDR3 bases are TGCAGTGCTAGAGATTCCCCAGGGATGGGAGAGACCCAGTACTTC.

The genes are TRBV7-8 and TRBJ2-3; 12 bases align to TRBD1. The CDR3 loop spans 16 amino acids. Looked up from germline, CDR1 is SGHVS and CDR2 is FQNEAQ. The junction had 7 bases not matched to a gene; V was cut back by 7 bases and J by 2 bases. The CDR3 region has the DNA TGTGCCAGCAAGAGGGGACAGGGGGCTTTCACAGATACGCAGTATTTT. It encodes CASKRGQGAFTDTQYF.

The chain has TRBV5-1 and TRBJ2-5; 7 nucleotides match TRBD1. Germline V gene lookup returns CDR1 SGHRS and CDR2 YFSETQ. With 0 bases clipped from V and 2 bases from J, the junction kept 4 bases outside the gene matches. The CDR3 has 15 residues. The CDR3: CASSLEQGQQETQYF. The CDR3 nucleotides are TGCGCCAGCAGCTTGGAACAGGGGCAACAAGAGACCCAGTACTTC.

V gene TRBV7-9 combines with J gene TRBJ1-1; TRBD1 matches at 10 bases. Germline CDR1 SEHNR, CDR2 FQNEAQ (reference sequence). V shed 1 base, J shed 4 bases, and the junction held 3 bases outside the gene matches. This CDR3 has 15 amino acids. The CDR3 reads CASSLGQGAFTEAFF. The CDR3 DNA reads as TGTGCCAGCAGCTTAGGACAGGGGGCGTTCACTGAAGCTTTCTTT.

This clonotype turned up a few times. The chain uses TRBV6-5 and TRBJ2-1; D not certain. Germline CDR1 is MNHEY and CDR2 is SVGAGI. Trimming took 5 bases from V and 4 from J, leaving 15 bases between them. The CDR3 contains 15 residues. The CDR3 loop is CASSLGSPSYNEQFF. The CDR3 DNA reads TGTGCCAGCAGTCTTGGATCCCCGAGTTACAATGAGCAGTTCTTC.

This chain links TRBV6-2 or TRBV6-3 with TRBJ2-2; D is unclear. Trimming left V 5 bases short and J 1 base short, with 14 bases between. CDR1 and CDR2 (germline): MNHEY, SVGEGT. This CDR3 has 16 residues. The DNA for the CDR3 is TGTGCCAGCAGTAACTTTAATTGGGAGAACACCGGGGAGCTGTTTTTT. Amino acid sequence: CASSNFNWENTGELFF.

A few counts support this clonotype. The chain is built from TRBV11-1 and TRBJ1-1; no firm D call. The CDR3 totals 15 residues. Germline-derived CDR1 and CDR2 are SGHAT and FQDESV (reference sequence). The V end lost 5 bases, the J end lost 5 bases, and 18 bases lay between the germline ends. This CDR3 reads CASSLEDGIWTEAFF. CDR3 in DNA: TGTGCCAGCAGCCTAGAGGACGGGATCTGGACTGAAGCTTTCTTT. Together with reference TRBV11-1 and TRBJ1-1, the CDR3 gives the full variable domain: EAEVAQSPRYKITEKSQAVAFWCDPISGHATLYWYRQILGQGPELLVQFQDESVVDDSQLPKDRFSAERLKGVDSTLKIQPAELGDSAMYLCASSLEDGIWTEAFFGQGTRLTVV.

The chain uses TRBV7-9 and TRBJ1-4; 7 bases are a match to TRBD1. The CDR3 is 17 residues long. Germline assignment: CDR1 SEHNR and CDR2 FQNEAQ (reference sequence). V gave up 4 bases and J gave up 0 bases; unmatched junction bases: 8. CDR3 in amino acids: CASSSPGQLATNEKLFF. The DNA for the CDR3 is TGTGCCAGCAGCTCCCCGGGACAGCTTGCAACTAATGAAAAACTGTTTTTT. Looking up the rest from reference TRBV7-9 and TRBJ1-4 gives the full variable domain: DTGVSQNPRHKITKRGQNVTFRCDPISEHNRLYWYRQTLGQGPEFLTYFQNEAQLEKSRLLSDRFSAERPKGSFSTLEIQRTEQGDSAMYLCASSSPGQLATNEKLFFGSGTQLSVL.

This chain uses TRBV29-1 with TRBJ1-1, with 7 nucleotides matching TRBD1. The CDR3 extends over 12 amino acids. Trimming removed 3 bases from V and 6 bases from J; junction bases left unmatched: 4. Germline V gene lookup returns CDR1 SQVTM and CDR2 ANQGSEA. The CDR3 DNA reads TGCAGCGTTGACCCAGGGACAGCTGAAGCTTTCTTT. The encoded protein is CSVDPGTAEAFF.

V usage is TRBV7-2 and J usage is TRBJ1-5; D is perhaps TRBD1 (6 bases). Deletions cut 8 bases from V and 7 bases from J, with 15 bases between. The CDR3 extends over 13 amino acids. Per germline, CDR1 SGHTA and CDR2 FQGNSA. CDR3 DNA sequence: TGTGCCAGCGGGTTGGGGGCCAGACAGCCCCAGCATTTT. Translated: CASGLGARQPQHF.

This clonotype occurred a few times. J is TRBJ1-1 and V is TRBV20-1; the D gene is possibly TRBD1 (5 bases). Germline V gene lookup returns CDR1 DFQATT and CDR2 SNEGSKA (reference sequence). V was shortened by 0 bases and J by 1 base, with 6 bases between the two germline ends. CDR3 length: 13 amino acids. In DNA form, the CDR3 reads TGCAGTGCTAGAGATCAGGGGAACACTGAAGCTTTCTTT. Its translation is CSARDQGNTEAFF.

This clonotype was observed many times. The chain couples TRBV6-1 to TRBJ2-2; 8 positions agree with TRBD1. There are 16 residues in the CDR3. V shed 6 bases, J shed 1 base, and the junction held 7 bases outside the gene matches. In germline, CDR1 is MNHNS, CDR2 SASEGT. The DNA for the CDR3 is TGTGCCAGCAGCCTCGGGGACAGGATGAACACCGGGGAGCTGTTTTTT. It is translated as CASSLGDRMNTGELFF.

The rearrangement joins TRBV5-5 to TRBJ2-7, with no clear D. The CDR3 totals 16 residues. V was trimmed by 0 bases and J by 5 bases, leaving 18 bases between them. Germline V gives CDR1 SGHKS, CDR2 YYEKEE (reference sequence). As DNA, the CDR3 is TGTGCCAGCAGCTTGGCATATAGATTAGGGCAGGACGAGCAGTACTTC. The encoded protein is CASSLAYRLGQDEQYF. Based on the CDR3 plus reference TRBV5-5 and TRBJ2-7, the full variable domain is DAGVTQSPTHLIKTRGQQVTLRCSPISGHKSVSWYQQVLGQGPQFIFQYYEKEERGRGNFPDRFSARQFPNYSSELNVNALLLGDSALYLCASSLAYRLGQDEQYFGPGTRLTVT.

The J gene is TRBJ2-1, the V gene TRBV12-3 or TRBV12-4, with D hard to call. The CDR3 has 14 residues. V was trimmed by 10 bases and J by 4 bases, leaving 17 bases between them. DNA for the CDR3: TGTGCCACCCGATCGGTAGCTGTGTACAATGAGCAGTTCTTC. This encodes CATRSVAVYNEQFF.